Here is one T cell receptor (beta chain) with its context. This clone's antigen is unknown. The record has no base qualities; no much larger clone is one base away. V has 8 bases trimmed and J has 7 bases trimmed; junction bases matching no gene number 15. The CDR3 holds 15 amino acids from the cysteine to the phenylalanine. The entry retains the CDR3 DNA only, 45 bases that are in frame from base 1. For CDR1 and CDR2, the germline V gene (reference sequence) lists MNHEY and SMNVEV. TCRbeta CDR3 regions were amplified from genomic DNA using the immunoSEQ Assay, a bias-controlled multiplex PCR. As for how the authors treated the data: Nucleated cell counts per sample were estimated from amplification of reference gene primers within the assay. Sequence reads were collapsed and filtered to measure the absolute abundance of every unique TCRbeta CDR3 rearrangement. For each sample, productive Simpson clonality was calculated by taking the square root of Simpson's diversity index across productive rearrangements. Held by TCRdb, this immuneACCESS table contains in-frame sequences only and omits some clones. Under half of the omission traces to an unresolved V gene where checked; the cause of the rest is unknown. Clonal size and the V and J genes are those of that table, whereas D and trimming came from the DNA. In all, the sample holds about 100,000 clones, and roughly 88% of those were seen once. The top ten clonotypes cover around 7% of the sample.

The sample comes from a study of blood T cell repertoires in COVID-19 (TCRdb year 2020). About the study as a whole: Collaborator samples came from the United States, Italy and Spain and covered acute and convalescent phases of COVID-19. The prospective study material was composed of cDNA or gDNA derived from T cells, B-cell-depleted T cells, or PBMCs. Deeply sampled blood TCRbeta repertoires from subjects exposed to, actively infected with, or recovered from COVID-19 were included in the dataset. The repertoires were released in a freely available public database intended as a resource for research on the immune response to SARS-CoV-2. The samples were drawn from two sources: the first 160 participants of the ongoing ImmuneRACE study, and fewer than 1,500 subjects contributed by 6 global collaborators. Sample metadata almost always included a de-identified subject ID, COVID-19 status, age in years and sex. Where available, HLA class I and class II types were taken from metadata supplied by the sample provider and were not determined by assay-based typing. Study-wide conclusions, independent of this receptor: Clinical and demographic metadata were provided uncurated, with the amount varying by source and participant.

Collaborating institutions collected whole blood in K2EDTA tubes following their own protocols. For TCRbeta analysis, collaborator samples were shipped as frozen whole blood, as isolated PBMCs, or as DNA extracted from either sample type. This chain joins TRBV27 to TRBJ2-7, with 9 central nucleotides matching TRBD1. Sequencing was done on a sample of peripheral blood. This TCR was recovered from a middle-aged man with active or convalescent COVID-19. The sequenced DNA: TGTGCCAGCGAGGGAAGGGGACAGGGTCTTGGAGAGCAGTACTTC. Translated, it gives CASEGRGQGLGEQYF.